Detailed here is one TCR beta chain. The repertoire was sequenced with immunoSEQ multiplex PCR; TCRdb's copy has only in-frame clones and lacks some. This sample has under 300,000 clones, with around 84% found just once. This sample is part of a study of blood T cell repertoires in COVID-19. Study in general: The analysed material was cDNA or gDNA that came from T cells, B-cell-depleted T cells, or PBMCs.

Germline V gene lookup returns CDR1 SGHNT and CDR2 YYREEE (reference sequence). V dropped 1 base and J dropped 8 bases, with 7 bases sitting between them. CDR3 length equals 12 residues. The study drew participants aged 18 to 89 years from about two dozen US areas. The clonotype originates from a man between 18 and 35 years old who had recovered from COVID-19. Sequenced input: PBMCs or T cells enriched from blood (not recorded which). The V call is TRBV5-4, the J call TRBJ2-1; TRBD1 is a possible D gene (5 bases). The CDR3: CASSLWGYEQFF. CDR3 bases: TGTGCCAGCAGCTTGTGGGGCTATGAGCAGTTCTTC.